The present TCR beta chain was sequenced within a study of OX40 agonist ivuxolimab in advanced cancers. Study summary: Previous treatment with anti-PD-1, anti-PD-L1 or anti-CTLA-4 therapy was allowed; less than 45% had received some. Overall study results and limits: In CD8+ T cells, expanded clones were on average more numerous than in CD4+. Undetermined was the antigen specificity of the expanded peripheral T cells.

Germline-derived CDR1 and CDR2 are MNHEY and SVGAGI. The CDR3 runs to 13 residues. V was trimmed by 5 bases and J by 2 bases, leaving 10 bases between them. Generated by immunoSEQ multiplex PCR, the TCRdb table keeps only in-frame clones and is missing some. There are roughly 73,000 clones in the sample; about 86% occur only once, and around 2.8% lies in the top ten. Points on this clone: Its specificity is unknown.

This rearrangement joins TRBV6-5 to TRBJ2-7, with D unresolved. This specimen was CD4+ or CD8+ T cells sorted from blood, taken in a trial of the OX40 agonist ivuxolimab. The receptor's source is an adult with an advanced solid tumor such as melanoma, head and neck, liver or kidney cancer. The CDR3 loop is CASSVDRAYEQYF. The CDR3 region has the DNA TGTGCCAGCAGTGTAGACCGAGCCTACGAGCAGTACTTC.